The 8 T cell receptor beta chains below all came from one sample that was sequenced in a study of T cells in Graves' hyperthyroidism and ophthalmopathy. Amplification yielded TCR beta CDR3 regions, with RNA transcripts as the source. HTBI primers were employed in a first-round RT-PCR of the TCR CDR3. In TCRdb, the multiplex PCR reads were re-called with MiXCR into one record per CDR3 protein. Of hundreds of thousands of distinct CDR3 sequences in the sample, 14% to 15% were seen once. The sample comprised blood. Receptors were obtained from a woman aged 40 to 50 with Graves' ophthalmopathy.

This clonotype was picked up many times. The rearrangement uses TRBV19 and TRBJ1-2, with D uncertain. The CDR3 covers 13 residues. Trimming stripped 5 bases from V and 2 bases from J, with 9 bases between. In germline, CDR1 is LNHDA, CDR2 SQIVND (reference sequence). CDR3 DNA sequence: TGTGCCAGTAGTGGCAGACCGAACTATGGCTACACCTTC. This gives the protein CASSGRPNYGYTF.

The V and J genes are TRBV4-1 and TRBJ2-7, with TRBD2 identical over 7 bases. The germline CDR1 and CDR2 sequences are MGHRA and YSYEKL. The CDR3 sequence is 15 residues long. With 0 bases clipped from V and 3 bases from J, the junction kept 5 bases outside the gene matches. CDR3 sequence reads: CASSQEFGGSYEQYF. CDR3 coding DNA: TGCGCCAGCAGCCAAGAGTTTGGCGGGAGCTACGAGCAGTACTTC.

This clonotype occurred many times. The V call is TRBV19, the J call TRBJ1-1, with D perhaps TRBD1 (6 bases). The CDR3 length is 16 residues. Germline V gives CDR1 LNHDA, CDR2 SQIVND (reference sequence). V gave up 2 bases and J gave up 5 bases, with 18 bases separating them. CDR3 region: CASSIRGGPPWTEAFF. In DNA form, the CDR3 reads TGTGCCAGTAGTATAAGGGGGGGACCTCCGTGGACTGAAGCTTTCTTT.

This clonotype was detected a few times. The chain couples TRBV18 to TRBJ1-1; D call uncertain. V shed 5 bases and J shed 3 bases, with 10 bases lying between them. Germline assignment: CDR1 KGHSH and CDR2 LQKENI. This CDR3 has 13 residues. The CDR3 DNA sequence: TGTGCCAGCTCAGAACACAAGGACACTGAAGCTTTCTTT. This translates into CASSEHKDTEAFF.

This clonotype was observed many times. V is TRBV12-3 or TRBV12-4 and J is TRBJ2-7, with 10 bases matching TRBD1. V was clipped by 5 bases and J by 4 bases; unmatched bases: 5. The CDR3 loop spans 14 amino acids. In DNA, the CDR3 is TGTGCCAGCAGTCTGGGACAGGGGCTATACGAGCAGTACTTC. Protein sequence: CASSLGQGLYEQYF.

This clonotype was detected many times. The chain is built from TRBV11-2 and TRBJ1-3; D remains ambiguous. Per the germline V gene, CDR1 is SGHAT and CDR2 is FQNNGV. V was cut by 4 bases and J by 2 bases, with 12 bases left in between. The CDR3 is 15 residues long. In DNA, the CDR3 is TGTGCCAGCAGCTCCTCGTTTAGTCCTGGAAACACCATATATTTT. Its translation is CASSSSFSPGNTIYF.

This clonotype was detected ten times or more. The genes are TRBV7-2 and TRBJ1-1; 11 bases align to TRBD1. The CDR3 consists of 15 residues. Looked up from germline, CDR1 is SGHTA and CDR2 is FQGNSA. V was pared by 11 bases and J by 2 bases, with 10 bases of the junction left unmatched. In DNA form, the CDR3 reads TGTGCCGAGGGCGGGAGGACAGGGGGCAACACTGAAGCTTTCTTT. It encodes CAEGGRTGGNTEAFF.

V is TRBV29-1 and J is TRBJ2-7, with TRBD2 matching 9 bases. CDR3 length: 15 amino acids. Trimming at V came to 5 bases and at J to 7 bases, leaving 15 bases not matched to a gene. CDR1 and CDR2 from the germline V gene are SQVTM and ANQGSEA. The CDR3 loop reads CSVSRFSGSVGEQYF. CDR3 DNA sequence: TGCAGCGTTTCTCGGTTTAGCGGGAGTGTTGGTGAGCAGTACTTC.